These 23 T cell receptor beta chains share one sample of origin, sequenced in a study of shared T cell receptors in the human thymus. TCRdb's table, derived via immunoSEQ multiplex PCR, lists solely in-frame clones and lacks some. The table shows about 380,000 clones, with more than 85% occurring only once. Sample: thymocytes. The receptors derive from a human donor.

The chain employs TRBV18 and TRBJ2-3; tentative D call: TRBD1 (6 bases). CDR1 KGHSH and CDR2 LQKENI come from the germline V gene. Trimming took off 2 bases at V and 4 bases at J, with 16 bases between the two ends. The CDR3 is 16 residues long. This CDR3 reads CASSPRLARGSDTQYF. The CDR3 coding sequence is TGTGCCAGCTCACCAAGGCTAGCCAGGGGCTCAGATACGCAGTATTTT. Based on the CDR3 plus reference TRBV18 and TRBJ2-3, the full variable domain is NAGVMQNPRHLVRRRGQEARLRCSPMKGHSHVYWYRQLPEEGLKFMVYLQKENIIDESGMPKERFSAEFPKEGPSILRIQQVVRGDSAAYFCASSPRLARGSDTQYFGPGTRLTVL.

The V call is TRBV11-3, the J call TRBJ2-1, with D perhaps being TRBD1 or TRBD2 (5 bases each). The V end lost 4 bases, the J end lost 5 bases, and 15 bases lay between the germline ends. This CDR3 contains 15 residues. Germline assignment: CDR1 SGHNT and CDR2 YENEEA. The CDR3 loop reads CASSSFPRGDNEQFF. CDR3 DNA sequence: TGTGCCAGCAGCTCTTTTCCGAGGGGAGACAATGAGCAGTTCTTC.

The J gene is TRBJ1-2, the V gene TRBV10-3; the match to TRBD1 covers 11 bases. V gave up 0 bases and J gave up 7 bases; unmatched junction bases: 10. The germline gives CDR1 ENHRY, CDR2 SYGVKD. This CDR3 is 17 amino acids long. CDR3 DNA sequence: TGTGCCATCAGTGAGTCCCGGGACAGGGGGAATCACCTTGGCTACACCTTC. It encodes CAISESRDRGNHLGYTF.

The CDR3 spells CASSLDRGSGRETQYF. The CDR3 bases are TGTGCCAGCAGCTTGGACAGAGGTAGCGGGAGAGAGACCCAGTACTTC. The chain carries TRBV5-6 and TRBJ2-5, with 9 bases lining up with TRBD2. The CDR3 has 16 amino acids. In germline, CDR1 is SGHDT, CDR2 YYEEEE. V lost 0 bases and J lost 4; bases outside the gene matches: 7.

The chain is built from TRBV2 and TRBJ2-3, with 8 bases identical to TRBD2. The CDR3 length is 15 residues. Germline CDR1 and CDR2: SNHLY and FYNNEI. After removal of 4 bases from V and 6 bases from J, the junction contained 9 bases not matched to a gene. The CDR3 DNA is TGTGCCAGCAGTGCCCACCGGGGGGGGAGGGATACGCAGTATTTT. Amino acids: CASSAHRGGRDTQYF.

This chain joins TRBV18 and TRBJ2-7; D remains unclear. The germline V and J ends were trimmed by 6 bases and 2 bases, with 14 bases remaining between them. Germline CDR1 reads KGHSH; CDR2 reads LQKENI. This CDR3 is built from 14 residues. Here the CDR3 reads CASSRSTATYEQYF. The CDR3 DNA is TGTGCCAGCTCGAGATCGACGGCTACCTACGAGCAGTACTTC.

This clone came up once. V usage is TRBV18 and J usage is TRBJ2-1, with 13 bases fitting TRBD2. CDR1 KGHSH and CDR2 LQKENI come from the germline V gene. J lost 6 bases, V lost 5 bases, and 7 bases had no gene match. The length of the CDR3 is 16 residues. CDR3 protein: CASSTSGRAYINEQFF. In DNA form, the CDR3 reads TGTGCCAGCTCAACTAGCGGGAGGGCCTACATCAATGAGCAGTTCTTC.

CDR3 DNA sequence: TGTGCCAGCAGTTTAAACGCAGGAGCCTACGAGCAGTACTTC. Encoded protein: CASSLNAGAYEQYF. The rearrangement joins TRBV27 to TRBJ2-7; D uncertain. Germline V gene sequence: CDR1 MNHEY, CDR2 SMNVEV (reference sequence). V was trimmed by 2 bases and J by 2 bases, leaving 10 bases between them. The CDR3 totals 14 residues.

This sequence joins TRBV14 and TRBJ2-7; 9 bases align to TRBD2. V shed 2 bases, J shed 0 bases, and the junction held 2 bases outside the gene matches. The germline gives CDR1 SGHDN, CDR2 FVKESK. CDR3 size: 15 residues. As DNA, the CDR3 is TGTGCCAGCAGCCAACTAGCGGGGAACTCCTACGAGCAGTACTTC. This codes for CASSQLAGNSYEQYF.

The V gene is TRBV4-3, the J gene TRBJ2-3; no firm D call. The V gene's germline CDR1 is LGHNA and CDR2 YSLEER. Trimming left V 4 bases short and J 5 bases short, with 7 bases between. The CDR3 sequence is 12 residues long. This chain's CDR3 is CASSRIGDTQYF. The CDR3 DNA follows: TGCGCCAGCAGCCGGATCGGAGATACGCAGTATTTT.

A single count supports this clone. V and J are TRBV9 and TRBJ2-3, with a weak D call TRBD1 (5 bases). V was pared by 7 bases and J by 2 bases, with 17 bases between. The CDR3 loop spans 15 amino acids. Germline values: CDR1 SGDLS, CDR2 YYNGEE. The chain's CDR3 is CASGSQTDVTDTQYF. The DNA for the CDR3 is TGTGCCAGCGGAAGCCAGACAGACGTCACAGATACGCAGTATTTT.

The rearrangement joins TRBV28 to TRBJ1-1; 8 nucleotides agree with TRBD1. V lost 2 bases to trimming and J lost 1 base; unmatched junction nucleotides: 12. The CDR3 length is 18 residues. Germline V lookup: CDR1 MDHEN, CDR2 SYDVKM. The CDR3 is CASSLRRQGASPNTEAFF. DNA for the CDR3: TGTGCCAGCAGTTTAAGAAGGCAGGGGGCCTCGCCGAACACTGAAGCTTTCTTT.

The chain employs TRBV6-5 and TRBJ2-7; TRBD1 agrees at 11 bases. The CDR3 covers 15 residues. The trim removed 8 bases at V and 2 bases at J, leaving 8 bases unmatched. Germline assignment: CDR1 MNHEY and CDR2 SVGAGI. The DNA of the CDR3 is TGTGCCAGCGGGCTTAGGACAGGGGGCACCTACGAGCAGTACTTC. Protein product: CASGLRTGGTYEQYF.

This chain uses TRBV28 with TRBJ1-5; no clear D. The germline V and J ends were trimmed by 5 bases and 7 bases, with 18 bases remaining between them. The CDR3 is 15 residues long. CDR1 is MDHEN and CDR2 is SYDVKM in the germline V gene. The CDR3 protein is CASSLRSEKEQPQHF. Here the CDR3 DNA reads TGTGCCAGCAGTCTTCGGTCAGAGAAGGAGCAGCCCCAGCATTTT. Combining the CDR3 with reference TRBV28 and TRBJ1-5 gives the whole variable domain DVKVTQSSRYLVKRTGEKVFLECVQDMDHENMFWYRQDPGLGLRLIYFSYDVKMKEKGDIPEGYSVSREKKERFSLILESASTNQTSMYLCASSLRSEKEQPQHFGDGTRLSIL.

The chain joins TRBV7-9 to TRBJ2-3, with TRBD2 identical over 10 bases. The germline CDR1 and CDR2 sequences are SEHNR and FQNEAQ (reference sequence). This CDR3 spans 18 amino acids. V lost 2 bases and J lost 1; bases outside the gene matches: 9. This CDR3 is CASSLTQPLAGGTDTQYF. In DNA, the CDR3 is TGTGCCAGCAGCTTAACTCAGCCGCTAGCGGGAGGCACAGATACGCAGTATTTT.

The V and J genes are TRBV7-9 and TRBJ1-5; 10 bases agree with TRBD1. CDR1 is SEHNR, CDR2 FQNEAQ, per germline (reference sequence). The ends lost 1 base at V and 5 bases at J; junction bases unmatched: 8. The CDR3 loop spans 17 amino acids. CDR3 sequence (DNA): TGTGCCAGCAGCTTAGTCGGCCCGGGACAGGGGCATCAGCCCCAGCATTTT. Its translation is CASSLVGPGQGHQPQHF.

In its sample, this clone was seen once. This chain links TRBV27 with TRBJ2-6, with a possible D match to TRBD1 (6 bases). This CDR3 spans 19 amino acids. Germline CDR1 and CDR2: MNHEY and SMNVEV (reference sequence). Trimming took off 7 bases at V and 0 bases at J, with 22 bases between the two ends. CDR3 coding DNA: TGTGCCAGCACCGCGAAATCCGGGACATTAGTCTCTGGGGCCAACGTCCTGACTTTC. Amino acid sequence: CASTAKSGTLVSGANVLTF.

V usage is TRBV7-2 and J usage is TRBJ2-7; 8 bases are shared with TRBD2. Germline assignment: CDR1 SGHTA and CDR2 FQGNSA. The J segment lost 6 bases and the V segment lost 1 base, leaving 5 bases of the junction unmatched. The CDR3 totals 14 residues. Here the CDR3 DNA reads TGTGCCAGCAGCTTAGTCGGGAGGGCCGTCGAGCAGTACTTC. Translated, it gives CASSLVGRAVEQYF. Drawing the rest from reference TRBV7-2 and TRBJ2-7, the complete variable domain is GAGVSQSPSNKVTEKGKDVELRCDPISGHTALYWYRQSLGQGLEFLIYFQGNSAPDKSGLPSDRFSAERTGGSVSTLTIQRTQQEDSAVYLCASSLVGRAVEQYFGPGTRLTVT.

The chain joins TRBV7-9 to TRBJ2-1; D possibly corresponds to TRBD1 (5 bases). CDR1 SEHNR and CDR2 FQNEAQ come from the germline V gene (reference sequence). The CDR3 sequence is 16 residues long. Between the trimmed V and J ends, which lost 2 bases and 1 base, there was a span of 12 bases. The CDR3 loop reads CASSLRAGISYNEQFF. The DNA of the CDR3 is TGTGCCAGCAGCTTAAGGGCAGGGATTTCCTACAATGAGCAGTTCTTC.

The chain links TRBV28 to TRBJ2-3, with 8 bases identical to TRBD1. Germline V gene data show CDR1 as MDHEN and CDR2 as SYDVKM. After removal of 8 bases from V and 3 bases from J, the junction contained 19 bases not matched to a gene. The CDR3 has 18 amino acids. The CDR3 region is CASGSFPLQGAHTDTQYF. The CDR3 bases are TGTGCCAGCGGATCCTTCCCCCTGCAGGGGGCACATACAGATACGCAGTATTTT.

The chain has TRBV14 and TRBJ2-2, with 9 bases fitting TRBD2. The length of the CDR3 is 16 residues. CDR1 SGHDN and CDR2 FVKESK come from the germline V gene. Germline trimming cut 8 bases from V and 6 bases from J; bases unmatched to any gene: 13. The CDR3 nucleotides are TGTGCCAGCTCAGTTCGGAGCGGGAGGTGGGCCGGGGAGCTGTTTTTT. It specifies CASSVRSGRWAGELFF.

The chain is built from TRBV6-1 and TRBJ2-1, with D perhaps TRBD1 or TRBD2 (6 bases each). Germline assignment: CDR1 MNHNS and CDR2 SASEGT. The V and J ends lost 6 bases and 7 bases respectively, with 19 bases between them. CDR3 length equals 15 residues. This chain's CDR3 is CASRPARGGGNEQFF. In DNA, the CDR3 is TGTGCCAGCAGGCCTGCCAGAGGAGGGGGTAATGAGCAGTTCTTC.

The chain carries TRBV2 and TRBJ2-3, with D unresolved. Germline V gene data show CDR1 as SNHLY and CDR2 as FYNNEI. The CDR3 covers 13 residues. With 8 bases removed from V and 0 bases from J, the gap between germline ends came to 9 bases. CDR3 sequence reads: CASVIGSTDTQYF. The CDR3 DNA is TGTGCCAGCGTAATAGGGAGCACAGATACGCAGTATTTT.